Included here is one TCR beta chain sequence, with context. The protocol was immunoSEQ multiplex PCR, while the TCRdb copy is restricted to in-frame clones and leaves out a portion. The sample lists about 70,000 clones, about 88% seen once, with more than 9.5% in the top ten. Patients who had autoimmune disease history or got systemic immunosuppression were left out. The trim removed 0 bases at V and 6 bases at J, leaving 7 bases unmatched. The length of the CDR3 is 15 residues. CDR1 KGHSH and CDR2 LQKENI come from the germline V gene. The data were obtained in a study of OX40 agonist ivuxolimab in advanced cancers. As for the study in general: Ivuxolimab is an agonistic anti-OX40 (CD134) antibody, and patients were treated with it. Patients were treated with intravenous ivuxolimab, dosed at 0.01 to 10 mg/kg and infused every 2 weeks. Dose-escalation subjects each had hepatocellular carcinoma, melanoma, renal cell or head and neck cancer.

The sequences come from CD4+ or CD8+ T cells sorted from blood, collected in a trial of the OX40 agonist ivuxolimab. This chain joins TRBV18 and TRBJ2-5; 7 bases are a match to TRBD1. The clonotype was recovered from an adult with an advanced solid tumor such as melanoma, head and neck, liver or kidney cancer. CDR3 amino acids: CASSPPATGVKTQYF. Here the CDR3 DNA reads TGTGCCAGCTCACCACCGGCAACAGGGGTGAAGACCCAGTACTTC.